This T cell receptor (beta chain) was retrieved from a study of tumor-infiltrating lymphocytes in localized non-small cell lung cancer. The assay was immunoSEQ multiplex PCR, and TCRdb's table has in-frame clones only and misses some. The table shows thousands of clones, with 65% to 80% occurring only once. The source material was lung tumor tissue. The TCR comes from a human donor with non-small cell lung cancer.

DNA of the CDR3: TGTGCCAGCATTCCGGGACAGGGCTCGGAGACCCAGTACTTC. It encodes CASIPGQGSETQYF. The chain is built from TRBV6-5 and TRBJ2-5, with TRBD1 matching 9 bases. Germline V gene data show CDR1 as MNHEY and CDR2 as SVGAGI. The CDR3 loop spans 14 amino acids. J gave up 5 bases and V 7 bases, and 8 bases lay outside the gene matches.